This T cell receptor (beta chain) was sequenced during a study of T cell changes during pregnancy in multiple sclerosis. The CDR3 has 14 amino acids. The V gene's germline CDR1 is SGDLS and CDR2 YYNGEE. J lost 4 bases, V lost 0 bases, and 3 bases had no gene match. Assay: immunoSEQ multiplex PCR; the TCRdb copy retains only in-frame clones and omits some. The sample carries 38,000 or so clones, around nine tenths recorded once. This TCR derives from a female donor with multiple sclerosis, enrolled in a pregnancy study. Sequences were derived from CD8+ T cells from peripheral blood mononuclear cells, sampled before pregnancy. The chain employs TRBV9 and TRBJ2-7; 8 positions match TRBD2. CDR3 region: CASSVASGSYEQYF. DNA for the CDR3: TGTGCCAGCAGCGTAGCCAGCGGGAGTTACGAGCAGTACTTC.